The sequence of this TCR beta chain was determined in a study of response to subunit inactivated influenza vaccine. General study points: Authors suggested each seasonal influenza vaccination recruits few new T cells.

A single record per CDR3 protein comes from TCRdb applying MiXCR to the RT-PCR reads. The table records 500,000 to 600,000 distinct CDR3 sequences, approximately 14% of them present only once. This clonotype was seen a handful of times. The antigen remains unidentified. V was clipped by 4 bases and J by 2 bases; unmatched bases: 8. Germline CDR1 and CDR2: MNHNS and SASEGT. The CDR3 is made up of 16 amino acids. This sequence originates from a man between 45 and 60 years old who received an inactivated influenza vaccine. This sequence joins TRBV6-1 and TRBJ2-7, with 10 bases matching TRBD2. This specimen was PBMCs from blood, taken roughly 12 days after vaccination. The CDR3 DNA sequence: TGTGCCAGCAGTGGACCGGGACTAGCGACCCCCTACGAGCAGTACTTC. This translates into CASSGPGLATPYEQYF.